The 32 T cell receptor beta chains in this list originate from one sample, sequenced in a study of shared T cell receptors in the human thymus. Measured with immunoSEQ multiplex PCR; TCRdb has only the in-frame clones, and not every one. The sample lists hundreds of thousands of clones, 85% to 95% occurring once. Sequencing used thymocytes. The source is a human donor.

The chain recombines TRBV5-4 with TRBJ2-7; 9 bases fit TRBD2. V shed 4 bases and J 5 bases; nucleotides not matched to a gene: 16. There are 17 residues in the CDR3. Germline V gene sequence: CDR1 SGHNT, CDR2 YYREEE (reference sequence). The CDR3 reads CASSSGGYREGVHEQYF. DNA of the CDR3: TGTGCCAGCAGCAGCGGGGGGTATAGAGAGGGGGTCCACGAGCAGTACTTC.

J is TRBJ1-3 and V is TRBV5-5; D is undetermined. CDR1 is SGHKS and CDR2 is YYEKEE in the germline V gene (reference sequence). The CDR3 runs to 12 residues. Trimming took 4 bases from V and 2 from J, leaving 4 bases between them. The CDR3 loop reads CASSGAGNTIYF. The CDR3 nucleotides are TGTGCCAGCAGCGGCGCTGGAAACACCATATATTTT.

The gene calls are TRBV15 and TRBJ1-2; TRBD1 might be the D (6 bases). This CDR3 has 17 residues. V lost 2 bases and J 2 bases, leaving 18 bases between the germline ends. Germline CDR1 reads LNHNV; CDR2 reads YYDKDF (reference sequence). The CDR3 DNA is TGTGCCACCAGCAGACGACGGGGGCTTGCCCTCAACTATGGCTACACCTTC. This sequence encodes CATSRRRGLALNYGYTF.

The CDR3 coding sequence is TGTGCCAGCAGCTCCCGGAGGGCTAGCGGGGGATCCCATACGCAGTATTTT. It is translated as CASSSRRASGGSHTQYF. The chain employs TRBV13 and TRBJ2-3, with 10 bases that match TRBD2. Germline CDR1 and CDR2: PRHDT and FYEKMQ (reference sequence). The V and J ends lost 4 bases and 7 bases, in that order; junction bases with no gene match: 14. The CDR3 extends over 17 amino acids.

J is TRBJ1-6 and V is TRBV4-1; D unclear. V was shortened by 4 bases and J by 8 bases, with 12 bases between the two germline ends. The CDR3 spans 14 residues. Germline V gives CDR1 MGHRA, CDR2 YSYEKL. The CDR3 sequence: CASSLEPGHSPLHF. Here the CDR3 DNA reads TGCGCCAGCAGCCTCGAGCCGGGTCATTCACCCCTCCACTTT.

This clone was detected a few times. The chain has TRBV19 and TRBJ1-5; 8 nucleotides line up with TRBD1. Germline loops: CDR1 LNHDA, CDR2 SQIVND (reference sequence). Unmatched junction bases numbered 7, after V lost 6 bases and J lost 6 bases. The CDR3 has 14 residues. The CDR3 sequence is CASRTTGASQPQHF. In nucleotides, the CDR3 is TGTGCCAGTAGGACGACAGGGGCTAGTCAGCCCCAGCATTTT. The full variable domain, with the rest looked up from reference TRBV19 and TRBJ1-5, is DGGITQSPKYLFRKEGQNVTLSCEQNLNHDAMYWYRQDPGQGLRLIYYSQIVNDFQKGDIAEGYSVSREKKESFPLTVTSAQKNPTAFYLCASRTTGASQPQHFGDGTRLSIL.

The V call is TRBV2, the J call TRBJ2-3; 14 positions match TRBD2. The CDR3 totals 22 residues. Germline V lookup: CDR1 SNHLY, CDR2 FYNNEI. V was pared by 8 bases and J by 1 base, with 23 bases of the junction left unmatched. This chain's CDR3 is CASYKGQGGTSGRAVRTDTQYF. CDR3 bases: TGTGCCAGCTATAAGGGACAGGGCGGGACTAGCGGGAGAGCGGTACGCACAGATACGCAGTATTTT.

This clone has more than one count but fewer than ten. This chain connects TRBV18 to TRBJ1-1; D gene ambiguous. Germline V CDR1 and CDR2: KGHSH, LQKENI. CDR3 length equals 14 residues. V was pared by 6 bases and J by 6 bases, with 17 bases between. For the CDR3, the DNA is TGTGCCAGCTCCCCCGACCAAACGGCGGCTGAAGCTTTCTTT. This codes for CASSPDQTAAEAFF.

This sequence joins TRBV18 and TRBJ1-5; D not certain. CDR3 length: 14 residues. V lost 4 bases, J lost 4 bases, and 11 bases lay in between. The germline gives CDR1 KGHSH, CDR2 LQKENI. The DNA for the CDR3 is TGTGCCAGCTCACGAGAGCCGGATAATCAGCCCCAGCATTTT. Amino acids: CASSREPDNQPQHF.

The V call is TRBV23-1, the J call TRBJ2-7; the D gene could be TRBD1 or TRBD2 (5 bases each). TRBV23-1 is labeled an ORF, and its function is uncertain. Trimming left V 7 bases short and J 8 bases short, with 21 bases between. The CDR3 sequence is 14 residues long. The CDR3 protein is CASMGYWVGVKQYF. The DNA of the CDR3 is TGCGCCAGCATGGGTTATTGGGTGGGGGTCAAGCAGTACTTC.

The rearrangement uses TRBV5-1 and TRBJ2-7; TRBD2 aligns across 14 bases. V was clipped by 4 bases and J by 7 bases; unmatched bases: 7. The CDR3 consists of 15 residues. The germline gives CDR1 SGHRS, CDR2 YFSETQ. The CDR3 nucleotides read TGCGCCAGCAGCACGACTAGCGGGAGGGCCGAAGAGCAGTACTTC. Translation: CASSTTSGRAEEQYF.

The V call is TRBV28, the J call TRBJ2-7, with 8 bases aligning to TRBD1. J lost 4 bases, V lost 5 bases, and 7 bases had no gene match. Germline V gives CDR1 MDHEN, CDR2 SYDVKM. The CDR3 has 14 residues. CDR3 loop: CASSLGGQAYEQYF. CDR3 DNA: TGTGCCAGCAGTCTAGGGGGACAGGCATACGAGCAGTACTTC.

The chain couples TRBV11-2 to TRBJ1-3; no firm D call. Deletions cut 5 bases from V and 2 bases from J, with 13 bases between. Germline CDR1 reads SGHAT; CDR2 reads FQNNGV. There are 15 residues in the CDR3. The CDR3, as DNA: TGTGCCAGCAGCCGCCCTTTTACGACTGGAAACACCATATATTTT. As protein: CASSRPFTTGNTIYF.

The V gene is TRBV29-1, the J gene TRBJ2-5, with D uncertain. The CDR3 loop spans 10 amino acids. Trimming left V 1 base short and J 4 bases short, with 1 base between. Germline V gives CDR1 SQVTM, CDR2 ANQGSEA. CDR3 sequence: CSVEGETQYF. The CDR3 coding sequence is TGCAGCGTTGAAGGAGAGACCCAGTACTTC.

The J gene is TRBJ2-5, the V gene TRBV13, with 13 positions matching TRBD2. The CDR3 extends over 17 amino acids. In germline, CDR1 is PRHDT, CDR2 FYEKMQ (reference sequence). V lost 5 bases and J lost 5; bases outside the gene matches: 11. The CDR3 region has the DNA TGTGCCAGCAGCGAGTTTGGACTAGCGGGAGTATCGGAGACCCAGTACTTC. Its translation is CASSEFGLAGVSETQYF.

This sequence joins TRBV28 and TRBJ1-1, with D hard to call. The CDR3 covers 10 residues. The V gene's germline CDR1 is MDHEN and CDR2 SYDVKM. With 10 bases removed from V and 5 bases from J, the gap between germline ends came to 8 bases. This CDR3 reads CAIGGTEAFF. The CDR3 nucleotides read TGTGCCATTGGAGGGACTGAAGCTTTCTTT.

The rearrangement joins TRBV7-7 to TRBJ2-1; 8 nucleotides agree with TRBD2. Germline V lookup: CDR1 SSHAT, CDR2 FNYEAQ (reference sequence). Trimming at V came to 7 bases and at J to 7 bases, leaving 9 bases not matched to a gene. The CDR3 spans 14 residues. DNA for the CDR3: TGTGCCAGCATGAGCGGGAGTTACGTTAATGAGCAGTTCTTC. It is translated as CASMSGSYVNEQFF.

This rearrangement joins TRBV27 to TRBJ2-1, with D perhaps matching TRBD1 or TRBD2 (5 bases each). The V and J ends lost 0 bases and 8 bases respectively, with 5 bases between them. The CDR3 totals 12 residues. CDR1 and CDR2 (germline): MNHEY, SMNVEV (reference sequence). CDR3 sequence (DNA): TGTGCCAGCAGTTTATCGGGGGATGAGCAGTTCTTC. Amino acids: CASSLSGDEQFF.

The V and J genes are TRBV4-2 and TRBJ1-1; a weak D match, TRBD1 (5 bases). V lost 4 bases and J 3 bases, leaving 18 bases between the germline ends. Germline values: CDR1 LGHNA, CDR2 YNFKEQ. CDR3 size: 16 residues. The CDR3 bases are TGTGCCAGCAGCCTTGGGGCAGGGAGTCTTTACACTGAAGCTTTCTTT. Its protein product is CASSLGAGSLYTEAFF.

The DNA for the CDR3 is TGCGCCAGCAGCCAAGGGACAGGGGGGACCTACGAGCAGTACTTC. This sequence encodes CASSQGTGGTYEQYF. The chain links TRBV4-3 to TRBJ2-7, with 10 bases fitting TRBD1. Per the germline V gene, CDR1 is LGHNA and CDR2 is YSLEER. The CDR3 covers 15 residues. V lost 1 base to trimming and J lost 2 bases; unmatched junction nucleotides: 2.

The chain combines TRBV15 with TRBJ2-7, with D perhaps matching TRBD2 (5 bases). Trimming cost V 3 bases and J 9 bases, with 9 bases left between them. CDR3 size: 11 residues. Per germline, CDR1 LNHNV and CDR2 YYDKDF (reference sequence). The CDR3 DNA reads as TGTGCCACCAGCAGTACCGGAGGGCAGTACTTC. Amino acids: CATSSTGGQYF.

The chain recombines TRBV28 with TRBJ2-4; no definite D call. The CDR3 runs 15 residues. Per germline, CDR1 MDHEN and CDR2 SYDVKM. Between the trimmed V and J ends, which lost 5 bases and 0 bases, there was a span of 11 bases. CDR3 protein: CASSPTIPAKNIQYF. The CDR3 region has the DNA TGTGCCAGCAGTCCTACTATCCCAGCCAAAAACATTCAGTACTTC.

The chain has TRBV7-2 and TRBJ2-2; no reliable D call. The ends were cut back, 2 bases at V and 0 bases at J, with 10 bases in the middle. This CDR3 region has 16 residues. The germline gives CDR1 SGHTA, CDR2 FQGNSA. The CDR3 DNA follows: TGTGCCAGCAGCTTACTCTCAGGTGCGAACACCGGGGAGCTGTTTTTT. Residues: CASSLLSGANTGELFF.

This chain joins TRBV4-3 and TRBJ2-1; D remains unclear. There are 15 residues in the CDR3. Germline values: CDR1 LGHNA, CDR2 YSLEER. V lost 4 bases to trimming and J lost 4 bases, with 14 bases between them. The chain's CDR3 is CASSPRVNRYNEQFF. The CDR3, as DNA: TGCGCCAGCAGCCCAAGGGTCAATAGATACAATGAGCAGTTCTTC.

V gene TRBV6-4 combines with J gene TRBJ2-7; a possible D gene is TRBD1 (5 bases). From germline, CDR1 is MRHNA and CDR2 SNTAGT. The ends were cut back, 4 bases at V and 7 bases at J, with 14 bases in the middle. The CDR3 has 13 amino acids. CDR3 sequence reads: CASSVPGFCEQYF. In DNA form, the CDR3 reads TGTGCCAGCAGTGTGCCAGGGTTTTGTGAGCAGTACTTC.

Written as DNA, the CDR3 is TGTGCCAGCAGCTTGAACCCCGGTTCCGGGACAGGGAAAACCTACGAGCAGTACTTC. It specifies CASSLNPGSGTGKTYEQYF. This chain uses TRBV5-6 with TRBJ2-7; 9 nucleotides agree with TRBD1. Germline assignment: CDR1 SGHDT and CDR2 YYEEEE. This CDR3 is 19 amino acids long. Trimming took 1 base from V and 2 from J; bases not matched to a gene: 16. The full variable domain, with the rest looked up from reference TRBV5-6 and TRBJ2-7, is DAGVTQSPTHLIKTRGQQVTLRCSPKSGHDTVSWYQQALGQGPQFIFQYYEEEERQRGNFPDRFSGHQFPNYSSELNVNALLLGDSALYLCASSLNPGSGTGKTYEQYFGPGTRLTVT.

The rearrangement joins TRBV18 to TRBJ2-7, with TRBD2 identical over 10 bases. Germline V gene data show CDR1 as KGHSH and CDR2 as LQKENI. This CDR3 is built from 18 residues. V lost 6 bases, J lost 2 bases, and 16 bases stayed unmatched. The CDR3 protein is CASSPLAGVRNSAYEQYF. CDR3 in DNA: TGTGCCAGCTCGCCTCTAGCGGGAGTACGTAACTCCGCCTACGAGCAGTACTTC.

The chain employs TRBV30 and TRBJ1-6; D call uncertain. The CDR3 consists of 13 residues. V lost 2 bases to trimming and J lost 8 bases, with 10 bases between them. Germline CDR1 GTSNPN, CDR2 SVGIG (reference sequence). The CDR3 DNA reads TGTGCCTGGAGTTCGGGCAGTCATTCACCCCTCCACTTT. It is translated as CAWSSGSHSPLHF.

The chain is built from TRBV15 and TRBJ1-5; D is possibly TRBD1 (5 bases). CDR3 length equals 14 residues. Between the trimmed V and J ends, which lost 3 bases and 3 bases, there was a span of 9 bases. Germline lookup yields CDR1 LNHNV and CDR2 YYDKDF (reference sequence). In DNA, the CDR3 is TGTGCCACCAGCAGGAGACAGTACAATCAGCCCCAGCATTTT. It is translated as CATSRRQYNQPQHF.

The rearrangement links TRBV6-5 to TRBJ2-2; TRBD2 matches at 9 bases. With 2 bases clipped from V and 7 bases from J, the junction kept 5 bases outside the gene matches. The CDR3 consists of 15 residues. The V gene's germline CDR1 is MNHEY and CDR2 SVGAGI. The CDR3 loop is CASSYVSGRVGELFF. The CDR3 DNA reads TGTGCCAGCAGTTACGTTAGCGGGAGAGTCGGGGAGCTGTTTTTT.

The V call is TRBV7-2, the J call TRBJ2-3; D call uncertain. Germline CDR1 is SGHTA and CDR2 is FQGNSA. CDR3 length: 17 residues. V lost 4 bases, J lost 4 bases, and 21 bases lay in between. CDR3 loop: CASSYQIPSRKADTQYF. CDR3 nucleotides: TGTGCCAGCAGCTACCAGATACCCAGTCGGAAGGCAGATACGCAGTATTTT.

The chain uses TRBV7-2 and TRBJ2-2, with D possibly TRBD2 on 6 matching bases. Trimming removed 2 bases at V and 0 bases at J, with 19 bases between. CDR1 SGHTA and CDR2 FQGNSA come from the germline V gene. There are 19 residues in the CDR3. CDR3 sequence (DNA): TGTGCCAGCAGCTTACCTGCCGGTCAGGAGGGCCCGAACACCGGGGAGCTGTTTTTT. Translation gives CASSLPAGQEGPNTGELFF.